This T cell receptor beta chain stems from a study of T-cell memory formation after mild COVID-19. Germline V gene sequence: CDR1 KGHDR, CDR2 SFDVKD. This CDR3 is 15 amino acids long. V was clipped by 4 bases and J by 7 bases, with 16 bases between them. TCRdb fed the 5' RACE reads into MiXCR, producing one record per CDR3 protein. The sample lists about 350,000 distinct CDR3 sequences, 25% to 30% occurring once. The chain couples TRBV24-1 to TRBJ2-1, with D perhaps TRBD2 (6 bases). The sample consisted of PBMCs or a T cell subset sorted from them (not recorded which). The TCR was taken from an adult woman who had mild COVID-19 (a few samples of this study predate the infection). Cell type and time point are not known. The CDR3, as DNA: TGTGCCACCAGTGACCTGGGACCGCGGGGAAATGAGCAGTTCTTC. Translation gives CATSDLGPRGNEQFF.